Presented here are 20 T cell receptor beta chains from one specimen sequenced in a study of blood T cell repertoires in COVID-19. Repertoires were generated with immunoSEQ multiplex PCR, while TCRdb's copy carries only in-frame clones and drops some. The sample lists hundreds of thousands of clones; roughly 87% were seen once. The sequenced sample was PBMCs or T cells enriched from blood (not recorded which). The receptors were gathered from a woman aged 25 to 39 with acute COVID-19.

This chain uses TRBV3-1 (or the pseudogene TRBV3-2) with TRBJ2-1; TRBD2 aligns across 7 bases. The CDR3 totals 16 residues. The germline V gene encodes CDR1 LGHDT and CDR2 YNNKEL (reference sequence). Trimming took 5 bases from V and 4 from J; bases not matched to a gene: 11. Here the CDR3 reads CASSDPSGGVYNEQFF. CDR3 DNA sequence: TGTGCCAGCAGCGACCCTAGTGGGGGGGTATACAATGAGCAGTTCTTC.

CDR3: CASSQERGPNYGYTF. CDR3 in DNA: TGCGCCAGCAGCCAAGAACGGGGTCCTAACTATGGCTACACCTTC. This chain connects TRBV4-1 to TRBJ1-2; D is ambiguous. The V gene lost 0 bases and the J gene lost 0 bases, with 8 bases spanning the gap. The V gene's germline CDR1 is MGHRA and CDR2 YSYEKL. The CDR3 runs 15 residues.

The chain couples TRBV4-3 to TRBJ1-2; D gene uncertain. The CDR3 runs to 15 residues. Deletions cut 4 bases from V and 0 bases from J, with 12 bases between. The germline V gene has CDR1 LGHNA and CDR2 YSLEER. CDR3 nucleotides: TGCGCCAGCAGCCTGGACGGGATCGCTAACTATGGCTACACCTTC. This sequence encodes CASSLDGIANYGYTF.

V is TRBV3-1 (or the pseudogene TRBV3-2) and J is TRBJ2-3; TRBD2 matches at 15 bases. V gave up 3 bases and J gave up 2 bases; unmatched junction bases: 9. Germline CDR1 and CDR2: LGHDT and YNNKEL (reference sequence). The CDR3 consists of 19 residues. The CDR3 coding sequence is TGTGCCAGCAGCCACTTCGGGACTAGCGGGGGGCCGGACACAGATACGCAGTATTTT. Its translation is CASSHFGTSGGPDTDTQYF.

The rearrangement uses TRBV2 and TRBJ1-6; D is possibly TRBD1 (5 bases). V shed 6 bases and J shed 9 bases, with 18 bases lying between them. The germline CDR1 and CDR2 sequences are SNHLY and FYNNEI. The CDR3 runs 15 residues. The chain's CDR3 is CASRRPQGLGSPLHF. The CDR3 DNA reads as TGTGCCAGCAGGCGCCCCCAGGGCCTAGGTTCACCCCTCCACTTT.

The rearrangement links TRBV19 to TRBJ2-1; a possible D gene is TRBD2 (5 bases). The germline gives CDR1 LNHDA, CDR2 SQIVND (reference sequence). V gave up 5 bases and J gave up 7 bases, with 18 bases separating them. The CDR3 extends over 15 amino acids. In DNA form, the CDR3 reads TGTGCCAGTAGTGCGTCGGGCATAAGGAGGAATGAGCAGTTCTTC. It encodes CASSASGIRRNEQFF.

The V call is TRBV10-3, the J call TRBJ1-6, with TRBD1 matching 7 bases. The junction had 13 bases not matched to a gene; V was cut back by 10 bases and J by 7 bases. The CDR3 contains 15 residues. Germline loops: CDR1 ENHRY, CDR2 SYGVKD. The CDR3 sequence is CATVDIDRDNSPLHF. The CDR3 DNA is TGTGCCACCGTTGATATCGACAGGGACAATTCACCCCTCCACTTT.

The chain combines TRBV18 with TRBJ2-7; 7 positions agree with TRBD1. V was pared by 1 base and J by 3 bases, with 0 bases of the junction left unmatched. The CDR3 has 13 residues. Germline lookup yields CDR1 KGHSH and CDR2 LQKENI. The CDR3 sequence is CASSPRQGYEQYF. The CDR3 bases are TGTGCCAGCTCACCACGACAGGGCTACGAGCAGTACTTC.

The rearrangement joins TRBV5-1 to TRBJ2-5, with D perhaps matching TRBD1 (6 bases). The V end lost 1 base, the J end lost 2 bases, and 9 bases lay between the germline ends. Per germline, CDR1 SGHRS and CDR2 YFSETQ. The CDR3 is made up of 14 amino acids. CDR3 DNA: TGCGCCAGCAGCTTGAGTGGACAGCAAGAGACCCAGTACTTC. Amino acids: CASSLSGQQETQYF.

The CDR3 DNA is TGTGCCAGCAGTGAAGACGGGGGTGCAGATACGCAGTATTTT. Translating gives CASSEDGGADTQYF. The rearrangement joins TRBV2 to TRBJ2-3; D may be TRBD2 (6 bases). CDR1 is SNHLY, CDR2 FYNNEI, per germline. Between the trimmed V and J ends, which lost 1 base and 4 bases, there was a span of 9 bases. This CDR3 region has 14 residues.

Only one count was recorded for this clone. The chain is built from TRBV7-2 and TRBJ1-4; maybe TRBD1 (6 bases). CDR1 is SGHTA and CDR2 is FQGNSA in the germline V gene. The CDR3 runs 18 residues. Trimming stripped 5 bases from V and 3 bases from J, with 22 bases between. CDR3: CASSPRPQGLVANEKLFF. CDR3 DNA: TGTGCCAGCAGCCCCCGCCCCCAGGGGCTGGTAGCTAATGAAAAACTGTTTTTT.

This chain joins TRBV7-9 and TRBJ1-2; no clear D gene. V was shortened by 4 bases and J by 4 bases, with 19 bases between the two germline ends. CDR3 size: 16 residues. Germline V gives CDR1 SEHNR, CDR2 FQNEAQ (reference sequence). Written as DNA, the CDR3 is TGTGCCAGCAGCTCGGAGGTCATCGGATTCGGCTATGGCTACACCTTC. This codes for CASSSEVIGFGYGYTF.

The rearrangement uses TRBV28 and TRBJ2-7; TRBD1 aligns across 9 bases. From germline, CDR1 is MDHEN and CDR2 SYDVKM. Trimming took 6 bases from V and 1 from J; bases not matched to a gene: 4. CDR3 length equals 14 residues. The CDR3 is CASRTGTGSYEQYF. DNA for the CDR3: TGTGCCAGCAGGACCGGGACAGGGTCCTACGAGCAGTACTTC.

The J gene is TRBJ1-1, the V gene TRBV15, with 11 bases fitting TRBD1. Germline CDR1 is LNHNV and CDR2 is YYDKDF (reference sequence). The CDR3 spans 15 residues. V lost 0 bases to trimming and J lost 11 bases; unmatched junction nucleotides: 8. The CDR3 region is CATSRDYRDRGYAFF. CDR3 in DNA: TGTGCCACCAGCAGAGATTATCGGGACAGGGGGTATGCTTTCTTT.

V and J are TRBV4-3 and TRBJ1-2, with TRBD1 matching 9 bases. With 3 bases clipped from V and 6 bases from J, the junction kept 5 bases outside the gene matches. Germline V gene data show CDR1 as LGHNA and CDR2 as YSLEER. The CDR3 totals 14 residues. The CDR3 DNA follows: TGCGCCAGCAGCCACCGGGGACAGGGACATGGCTACACCTTC. It is translated as CASSHRGQGHGYTF.

The rearrangement links TRBV4-1 to TRBJ1-1, with 10 bases identical to TRBD1. The CDR3 totals 16 residues. J gave up 1 base and V 4 bases, and 6 bases lay outside the gene matches. Looked up from germline, CDR1 is MGHRA and CDR2 is YSYEKL. CDR3 bases: TGCGCCAGCAGCCTACGACAGGGGGCTGGGAACACTGAAGCTTTCTTT. It encodes CASSLRQGAGNTEAFF.

The chain uses TRBV7-9 and TRBJ1-3; D remains ambiguous. CDR1 is SEHNR, CDR2 FQNEAQ, per germline (reference sequence). This CDR3 spans 17 amino acids. V was trimmed by 4 bases and J by 0 bases, leaving 16 bases between them. CDR3 nucleotides: TGTGCCAGCAGCTCGCCCATGGAGCTAGGCTCTGGAAACACCATATATTTT. Its translation: CASSSPMELGSGNTIYF.

The rearrangement joins TRBV10-3 to TRBJ2-1, with D tentatively TRBD1 (5 bases). Germline V gives CDR1 ENHRY, CDR2 SYGVKD. The CDR3 totals 11 residues. Trimming shortened V by 8 bases and J by 9 bases, and 11 bases separated the two germline ends. The CDR3 nucleotides are TGTGCCATCGCAGGGAATCGTGAGCAGTTCTTC. This translates into CAIAGNREQFF.

The chain employs TRBV5-6 and TRBJ2-2, with TRBD1 identical over 9 bases. V shed 8 bases and J 9 bases; nucleotides not matched to a gene: 11. Germline CDR1 is SGHDT and CDR2 is YYEEEE. This CDR3 is 14 amino acids long. The CDR3: CARTLDRGVRELFF. The CDR3 DNA reads TGTGCCAGGACTTTAGACAGGGGGGTGAGGGAGCTGTTTTTT.

The V call is TRBV2, the J call TRBJ2-3, with D perhaps matching TRBD2 (5 bases). Germline CDR1 and CDR2: SNHLY and FYNNEI. This CDR3 is 11 amino acids long. Trimming took off 8 bases at V and 5 bases at J, with 8 bases between the two ends. The DNA for the CDR3 is TGTGCCAGCGAACTAGGAGATACGCAGTATTTT. This translates into CASELGDTQYF.